This TCR beta chain originates from a study of cytomegalovirus exposure and HLA in healthy donors. Study outcomes and limitations: A later analysis, which compared TCR beta chains of equal frequency, found the HLA-associated ones more clonally expanded.

As regards this clone: Its antigen is still unknown.

V was shortened by 1 base and J by 5 bases, with 13 bases between the two germline ends. The CDR3 consists of 15 residues. In germline, CDR1 is LGHNA, CDR2 YNFKEQ. Amplification used 60 Vbeta primers and 13 Jbeta primers. The authors' processing: A later analysis tallied 80 million to 100 million unique TCR beta chains, roughly 11 million of them shared. Some clones are missing from TCRdb's copy, which holds only in-frame ones; the method was immunoSEQ multiplex PCR. Clone size and V and J calls were adopted from that table, with D and trimming inferred from the DNA. The sample records hundreds of thousands of clones, 70% to 85% being singletons.

The sequence derives from a male donor in good health and CMV-seronegative. The sample taken for sequencing was PBMCs. The chain joins TRBV4-2 to TRBJ2-3; possibly TRBD2 for D (5 bases). The CDR3 sequence: CASSQAHGVGDTQYF. CDR3 coding DNA: TGTGCCAGCAGCCAAGCCCACGGGGTGGGAGATACGCAGTATTTT.